This TCR beta chain was profiled in a study of OX40 agonist ivuxolimab in advanced cancers. Some background on the complete study: Ivuxolimab was a fully human IgG2 agonistic monoclonal antibody targeting the costimulatory receptor OX40 (CD134). Prior anti-PD-1, anti-PD-L1 or anti-CTLA-4 therapy was permitted, and about 40% of dose-escalation patients had received checkpoint inhibitors. Of the 50 to 55 patients in dose escalation, some 20 had hepatocellular carcinoma, about 15 had melanoma, 9 had renal cell carcinoma and 9 had head and neck cancer. The dose-escalation cohort was around 84% male with a mean age of roughly 60 years, ranging from roughly 23 to 85. Intravenous ivuxolimab was administered to patients every 2 weeks at six dose levels: 0.01, 0.1, 0.3, 1.5, 3 and 10 mg/kg. The paper describes the monotherapy dose-escalation part (N = 52 patients) of the phase I trial of ivuxolimab. Partial responses occurred in three dose-escalation patients, of whom one had hepatocellular carcinoma and two had cutaneous melanoma. Peripheral TCRbeta sequencing was intended to test whether TCR sequence diversity was altered and clonal T-cell expansion was caused by ivuxolimab. Findings and caveats that apply to the study as a whole: In partial responders in the 0.1-3.0 mg/kg groups, normalized peripheral clonal expansion was found to be among the lowest, especially among CD8+ T cells. At doses from 0.1 to 3.0 mg/kg, clonal expansion was seen in both CD4+ and CD8+ blood T cells between baseline and week 6. After ivuxolimab, CD8+ T cells had more expanded clones than CD4+ T cells on average. Low levels of normalized T-cell clonal expansion were also shown by some nonresponding patients. Which antigens the clonally expanded peripheral T cells were specific for was not determined.

Patients with autoimmune disease history or receiving systemic immunosuppression were excluded from the trial. In every dose cohort, peripheral blood was drawn for TCR sequencing at baseline, cycle 4 day 1, and cycle 7 day 1. Samples were obtained from an open-label, multicenter, first-in-human phase I dose-escalation trial of ivuxolimab. Adults with locally advanced or metastatic head and neck squamous cell, hepatocellular, melanoma or renal cell carcinoma were enrolled in the trial. Before TCR sequencing, CD4+ and CD8+ T cells were separately sorted from peripheral blood. V is reduced by 2 bases and J by 4 bases, leaving a spacing of 12 bases between them. The CDR3 contains 14 residues, cysteine and phenylalanine counted. Only the CDR3 DNA stays, 42 bases, in frame from base 1. CDR1 SGHAT and CDR2 FQNNGV were looked up in the germline V gene. Genomic DNA was extracted from sorted cells for sequencing of the TCRbeta CDR3 region. TCRbeta CDR3 regions were sequenced using the immunoSEQ Assay. Sourced from immuneACCESS, this table was stored by TCRdb with only in-frame sequences that have V and J called. A share of the clones is absent; for the studies checked, an unresolved V gene accounts for under half, and the remainder has no known explanation. Recorded for this sample are 52,000 or so clones; 88% of them occurred a single time. In total, the top ten clones hold approximately 12% of the sample.

In the case of this clone: It lacks a known antigen. Per-base quality was not reported, and no clone a single base away is much larger than it.

The clonotype originates from an adult with an advanced solid tumor such as melanoma, head and neck, liver or kidney cancer. The source material was CD4+ or CD8+ T cells sorted from blood, sampled in a trial of the OX40 agonist ivuxolimab. Recombination joined TRBV11-2 with TRBJ2-7, with the D segment identity uncertain. The CDR3 protein sequence reads: CASSLTPAGYEQYF. The nucleotides read TGTGCCAGCAGCTTAACCCCCGCTGGGTACGAGCAGTACTTC.